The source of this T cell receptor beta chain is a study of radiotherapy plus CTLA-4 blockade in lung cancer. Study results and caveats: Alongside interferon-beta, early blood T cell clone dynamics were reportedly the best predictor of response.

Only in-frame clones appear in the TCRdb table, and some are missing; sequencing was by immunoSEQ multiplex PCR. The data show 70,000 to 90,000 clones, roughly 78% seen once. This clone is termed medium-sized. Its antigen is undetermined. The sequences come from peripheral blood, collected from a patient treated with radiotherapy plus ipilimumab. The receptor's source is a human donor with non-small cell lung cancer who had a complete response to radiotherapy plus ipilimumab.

CDR3 sequence: CASSLDTYFPNIQYF. CDR3 sequence (DNA): TGTGCCAGCAGCTTGGACACGTATTTCCCAAACATTCAGTACTTC. This chain uses TRBV5-6 with TRBJ2-4; D call uncertain. Per germline, CDR1 SGHDT and CDR2 YYEEEE. This CDR3 spans 15 amino acids. V was trimmed by 0 bases and J by 6 bases, leaving 13 bases between them.